This paragraph covers one T cell receptor beta chain sequence. The antigen is not known. These data belong to a study of T cell repertoires in cytomegalovirus infection. Across the whole study: HLA-B-restricted CMV epitopes that are well studied, plus recently identified HLA-C-restricted ones, were used by the study. Both CMV infection and a matching HLA type were indicated by public TCR beta signatures.

Germline V lookup: CDR1 SGHRS, CDR2 YFSETQ. CDR3 length: 16 residues. The V and J ends lost 3 bases and 6 bases, in that order; junction bases with no gene match: 8. TCRdb re-derived calls from the reads in MiXCR, one entry per CDR3 protein. The profile shows over 120,000 distinct CDR3 sequences, over 30% of them singletons. Study results and limitations: Dominant in the ex vivo response were TCR beta clonotypes restricted by HLA-C and specific for CMV.

The chain carries TRBV5-1 and TRBJ2-1, with 11 bases fitting TRBD2. Material: CD8+ T cells from cultured PBMCs, obtained from culture after CMV antigen stimulation. The receptor was derived from a human donor in good health (CMV status not recorded). Some clones in this sample may be carry-over from other donors' samples. The CDR3 sequence: CASSSGRTSGFNEQFF. The CDR3 nucleotides are TGCGCCAGCAGCTCGGGAAGGACTAGCGGGTTCAATGAGCAGTTCTTC.